This T cell receptor (beta chain) was captured by sequencing in a study of T cell repertoires in aging, cancer and after chemotherapy. In the study overall: Donors were grouped into six age bands spanning 30 or younger through 70 or older.

The template was genomic DNA from peripheral blood, not RNA. A few counts support this clonotype. TRB rearrangements spanning V, D and J were amplified using mixed TRB-A/B primers. Each CDR3 protein is one row after TCRdb ran MiXCR on the multiplex PCR reads. The data hold more than 8,500 distinct CDR3 sequences, with roughly 39% observed a single time. V dropped 4 bases and J dropped 4 bases, with 16 bases sitting between them. Germline lookup yields CDR1 LNHDA and CDR2 SQIVND (reference sequence). The CDR3 loop spans 15 amino acids. This receptor was identified in a human donor with a solid tumor. The V gene is TRBV19, the J gene TRBJ1-2, with a tentative D call TRBD1 (6 bases). Sequencing was performed on blood. The CDR3 region is CASSTGQRLGYGYTF. The CDR3 DNA follows: TGTGCCAGTAGTACCGGACAGCGACTTGGCTATGGCTACACCTTC.